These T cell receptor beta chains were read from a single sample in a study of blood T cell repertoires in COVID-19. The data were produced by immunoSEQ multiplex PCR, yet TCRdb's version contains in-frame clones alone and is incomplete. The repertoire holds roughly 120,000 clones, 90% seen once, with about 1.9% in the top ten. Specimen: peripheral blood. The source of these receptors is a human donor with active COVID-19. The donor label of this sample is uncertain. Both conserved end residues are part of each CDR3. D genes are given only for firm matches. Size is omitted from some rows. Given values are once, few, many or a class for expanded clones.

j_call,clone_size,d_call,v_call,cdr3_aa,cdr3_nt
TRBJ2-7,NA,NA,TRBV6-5,CASSNRGLSYEQYF,TGTGCCAGCAGCAACAGGGGACTTTCCTACGAGCAGTACTTC
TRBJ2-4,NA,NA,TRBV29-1,CSVDINQNIQYF,TGCAGCGTTGACATCAATCAAAACATTCAGTACTTC
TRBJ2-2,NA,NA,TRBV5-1,CASSHRVPGELFF,TGCGCCAGCAGCCACAGGGTTCCCGGGGAGCTGTTTTTT
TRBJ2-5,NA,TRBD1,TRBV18,CASSPPSTGLRETQYF,TGTGCCAGCTCACCACCGTCGACAGGGCTTCGGGAGACCCAGTACTTC
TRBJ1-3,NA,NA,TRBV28,CASSLASGNTIYF,TGTGCCAGCAGTTTGGCCTCTGGAAACACCATATATTTT
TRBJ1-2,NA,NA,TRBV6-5,CASRQPGLNYYGYTF,TGTGCCAGCAGACAACCGGGACTCAACTACTATGGCTACACCTTC
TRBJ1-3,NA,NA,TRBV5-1,CASSLAGFGNTIYF,TGCGCCAGCAGCTTGGCCGGGTTTGGAAACACCATATATTTT
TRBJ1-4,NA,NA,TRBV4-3,CASSQVGLTNQLFF,TGCGCCAGCAGCCAAGTGGGGCTAACGAATCAACTGTTTTTT
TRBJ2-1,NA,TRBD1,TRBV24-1,CATSDRGTGAFDEQFF,TGTGCCACCAGTGATCGTGGGACAGGGGCATTCGATGAGCAGTTCTTC
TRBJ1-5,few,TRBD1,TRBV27,CASSLGGTGILSNQPQHF,TGTGCCAGCAGTCTAGGCGGGACAGGGATATTAAGCAATCAGCCCCAGCATTTT
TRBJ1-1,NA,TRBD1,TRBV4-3,CASSRTTGARTEAFF,TGCGCCAGCAGCCGGACGACAGGGGCGAGGACTGAAGCTTTCTTT
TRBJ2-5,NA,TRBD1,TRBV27,CASHDRGETQYF,TGTGCCAGCCATGACAGGGGAGAGACCCAGTACTTC
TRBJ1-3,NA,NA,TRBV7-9,CASSQYQGRRSGNTIYF,TGTGCCAGCAGCCAATATCAGGGGCGACGCTCTGGAAACACCATATATTTT
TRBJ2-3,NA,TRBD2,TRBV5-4,CASSFVGGATDTQYF,TGTGCCAGCAGCTTCGTCGGGGGGGCCACAGATACGCAGTATTTT
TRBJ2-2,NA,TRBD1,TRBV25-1,CASSDMGQGLMDTGELFF,TGTGCCAGCAGTGACATGGGACAGGGGTTGATGGACACCGGGGAGCTGTTTTTT
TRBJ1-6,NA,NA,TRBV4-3,CASSPLPDFAGSPLHF,TGCGCCAGCAGCCCCTTACCAGACTTTGCCGGTTCACCCCTCCACTTT
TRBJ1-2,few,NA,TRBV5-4,CASSSRGSYGYTF,TGTGCCAGCAGCTCAAGGGGTTCCTATGGCTACACCTTC
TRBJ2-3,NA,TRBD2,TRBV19,CASSALTSGGAGTDTQYF,TGTGCCAGTAGTGCTCTTACTTCGGGGGGGGCCGGCACAGATACGCAGTATTTT
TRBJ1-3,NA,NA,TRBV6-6,CASRTSGTGNTIYF,TGTGCCAGCAGGACCTCGGGAACTGGAAACACCATATATTTT
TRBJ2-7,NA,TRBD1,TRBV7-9,CASSLMTGTGISYEQYF,TGTGCCAGCAGCCTAATGACCGGGACAGGCATCTCCTACGAGCAGTACTTC
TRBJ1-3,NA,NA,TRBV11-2,CASSPLTGHSGNTIYF,TGTGCCAGCAGCCCGTTGACAGGACACTCTGGAAACACCATATATTTT
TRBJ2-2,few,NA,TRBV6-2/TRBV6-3,CASSYWRDDTGELFF,TGTGCCAGCAGTTACTGGAGGGATGACACCGGGGAGCTGTTTTTT
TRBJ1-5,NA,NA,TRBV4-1,CASSRGSLQYSNQPQHF,TGCGCCAGCAGCCGAGGAAGTCTGCAGTATAGCAATCAGCCCCAGCATTTT
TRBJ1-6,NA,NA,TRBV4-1,CASSQEARQANNSPLHF,TGCGCCAGCAGCCAAGAGGCCCGACAGGCGAATAATTCACCCCTCCACTTT
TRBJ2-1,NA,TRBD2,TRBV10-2,CASKRSGGSNEQFF,TGCGCCAGCAAACGGAGCGGGGGATCGAATGAGCAGTTCTTC
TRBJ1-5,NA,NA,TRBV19,CASNLGTTNNQPQHF,TGTGCCAGTAACCTTGGGACAACCAACAATCAGCCCCAGCATTTT
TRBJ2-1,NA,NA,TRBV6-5,CASRDNLSYNEQFF,TGTGCCAGCCGGGACAACCTCTCCTACAATGAGCAGTTCTTC
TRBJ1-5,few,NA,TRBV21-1,CASSPDRASNQPQHF,TGTGCCAGCAGCCCGGACAGGGCGAGCAATCAGCCCCAGCATTTT
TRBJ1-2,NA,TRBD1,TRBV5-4,CASSLEQGIYGYTF,TGTGCCAGCAGCTTGGAACAGGGGATCTATGGCTACACCTTC
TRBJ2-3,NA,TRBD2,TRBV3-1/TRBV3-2,CASSPTSGGFADTQYF,TGTGCCAGCAGCCCAACTAGCGGGGGGTTTGCAGATACGCAGTATTTT
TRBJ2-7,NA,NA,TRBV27,CASSRDTTYEQYF,TGTGCCAGCAGTAGGGACACCACCTACGAGCAGTACTTC
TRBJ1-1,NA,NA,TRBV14,CASSQAGMNTEAFF,TGTGCCAGCAGCCAAGCGGGTATGAACACTGAAGCTTTCTTT
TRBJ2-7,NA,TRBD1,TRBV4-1,CASSQGGTGGHYEQYF,TGCGCCAGCAGCCAAGGGGGGACAGGGGGGCACTACGAGCAGTACTTC
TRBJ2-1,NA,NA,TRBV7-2,CASSSYGGEQFF,TGTGCCAGCAGCTCCTACGGGGGTGAGCAGTTCTTC
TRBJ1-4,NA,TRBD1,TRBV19,CASRTGTGGSGEKLFF,TGTGCCAGTAGGACCGGGACAGGGGGCAGTGGTGAAAAACTGTTTTTT
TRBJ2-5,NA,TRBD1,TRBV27,CASSRRTGGETQYF,TGTGCCAGCAGTCGTAGGACAGGGGGAGAGACCCAGTACTTC
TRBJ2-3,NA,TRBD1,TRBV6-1,CASTEPGQGSDTQYF,TGTGCCAGCACTGAACCGGGACAGGGTTCAGATACGCAGTATTTT
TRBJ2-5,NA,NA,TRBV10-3,CASSGSQETQYF,TGTGCCAGCTCAGGTAGCCAAGAGACCCAGTACTTC
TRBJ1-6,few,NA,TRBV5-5,CASSLARSEPLHF,TGTGCCAGCAGCTTGGCTCGGTCGGAGCCTCTCCACTTT
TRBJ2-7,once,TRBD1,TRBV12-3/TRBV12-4,CASSPGTGQYF,TGTGCCAGCAGTCCCGGGACAGGGCAGTACTTC
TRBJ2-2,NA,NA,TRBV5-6,CASSKGQMNTGELFF,TGTGCCAGCAGCAAAGGACAGATGAACACCGGGGAGCTGTTTTTT
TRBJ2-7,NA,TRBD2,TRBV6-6,CASSNLAGGLEQYF,TGTGCCAGCAGTAACCTAGCGGGGGGGCTCGAGCAGTACTTC